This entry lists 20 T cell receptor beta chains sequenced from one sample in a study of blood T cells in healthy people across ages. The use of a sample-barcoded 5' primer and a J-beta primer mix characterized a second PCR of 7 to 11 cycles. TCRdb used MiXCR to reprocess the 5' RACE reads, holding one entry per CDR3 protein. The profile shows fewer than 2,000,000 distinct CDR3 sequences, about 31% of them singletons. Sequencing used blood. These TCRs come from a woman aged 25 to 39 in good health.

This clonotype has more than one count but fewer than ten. The CDR3 loop is CASSLIAGESYEQYF. The CDR3 DNA reads TGTGCCAGCAGCTTAATAGCGGGGGAGTCCTACGAGCAGTACTTC. The chain combines TRBV7-3 with TRBJ2-7; 9 bases align to TRBD2. The CDR3 runs 15 residues. From germline, CDR1 is SGHTA and CDR2 FQGTGA. The junction had 2 bases not matched to a gene; V was cut back by 1 base and J by 1 base. The full variable domain, completed using reference TRBV7-3 and TRBJ2-7, is GAGVSQTPSNKVTEKGKYVELRCDPISGHTALYWYRQSLGQGPEFLIYFQGTGAADDSGLPNDRFFAVRPEGSVSTLKIQRTERGDSAVYLCASSLIAGESYEQYFGPGTRLTVT.

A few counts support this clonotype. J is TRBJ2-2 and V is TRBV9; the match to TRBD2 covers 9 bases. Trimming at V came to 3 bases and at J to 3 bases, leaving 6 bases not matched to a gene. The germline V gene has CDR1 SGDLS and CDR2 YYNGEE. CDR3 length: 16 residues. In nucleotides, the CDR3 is TGTGCCAGCAGCGCCCGACTAGCGGTCTACACCGGGGAGCTGTTTTTT. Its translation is CASSARLAVYTGELFF.

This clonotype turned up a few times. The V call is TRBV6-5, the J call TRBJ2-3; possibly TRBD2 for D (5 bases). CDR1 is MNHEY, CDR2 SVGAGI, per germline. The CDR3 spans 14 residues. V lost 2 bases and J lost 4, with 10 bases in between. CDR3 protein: CASSYTLRADTQYF. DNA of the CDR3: TGTGCCAGCAGTTACACACTGCGGGCAGATACGCAGTATTTT.

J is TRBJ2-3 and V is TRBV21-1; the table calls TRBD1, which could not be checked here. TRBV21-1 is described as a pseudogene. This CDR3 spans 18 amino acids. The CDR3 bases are TGTGCCAGCAGCAATCCGGCTTTACTCAGGGTGGGCACAGATACGCAGTATTTT. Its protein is CASSNPALLRVGTDTQYF.

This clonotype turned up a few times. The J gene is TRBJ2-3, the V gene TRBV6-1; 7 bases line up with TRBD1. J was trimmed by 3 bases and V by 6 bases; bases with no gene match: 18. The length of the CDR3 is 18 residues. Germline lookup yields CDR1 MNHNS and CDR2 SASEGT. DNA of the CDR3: TGTGCCAGCAGGGGTCGGGGCCTTGACAGGGAGAAGACAGATACGCAGTATTTT. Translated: CASRGRGLDREKTDTQYF.

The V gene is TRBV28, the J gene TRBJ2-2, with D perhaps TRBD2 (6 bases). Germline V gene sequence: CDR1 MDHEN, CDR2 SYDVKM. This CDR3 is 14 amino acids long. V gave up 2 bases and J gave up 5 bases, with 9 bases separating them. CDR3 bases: TGTGCCAGCAGTTTAAACGCGGGGACCGGGGAGCTGTTTTTT. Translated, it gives CASSLNAGTGELFF.

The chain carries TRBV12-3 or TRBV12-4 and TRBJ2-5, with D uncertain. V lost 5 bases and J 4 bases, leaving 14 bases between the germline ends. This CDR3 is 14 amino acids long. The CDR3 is CASSLLSTRETQYF. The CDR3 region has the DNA TGTGCCAGCAGTCTTCTTAGTACTCGAGAGACCCAGTACTTC.

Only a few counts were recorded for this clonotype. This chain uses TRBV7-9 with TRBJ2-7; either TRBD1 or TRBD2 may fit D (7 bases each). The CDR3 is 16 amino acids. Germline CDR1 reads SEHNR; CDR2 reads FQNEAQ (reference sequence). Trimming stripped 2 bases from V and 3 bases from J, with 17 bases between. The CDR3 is CASSLPYAGGGYEQYF. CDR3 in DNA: TGTGCCAGCAGCTTACCTTATGCAGGGGGGGGCTACGAGCAGTACTTC.

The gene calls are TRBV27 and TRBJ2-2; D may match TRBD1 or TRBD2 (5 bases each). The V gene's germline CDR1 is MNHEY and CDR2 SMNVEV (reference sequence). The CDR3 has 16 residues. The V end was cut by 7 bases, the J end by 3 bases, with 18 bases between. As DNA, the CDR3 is TGTGCCAGCACCGCTCGACCCAGAGGGGACACCGGGGAGCTGTTTTTT. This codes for CASTARPRGDTGELFF.

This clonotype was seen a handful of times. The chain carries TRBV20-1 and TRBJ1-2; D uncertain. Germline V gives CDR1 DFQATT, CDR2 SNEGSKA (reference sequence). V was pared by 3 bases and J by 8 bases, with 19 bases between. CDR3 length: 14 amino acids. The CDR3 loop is CSASSAGSHNGYTF. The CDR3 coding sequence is TGCAGTGCTAGTAGCGCGGGGAGTCATAACGGCTACACCTTC.

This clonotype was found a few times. CDR3 sequence reads: CASSELGGNEQFF. In DNA, the CDR3 is TGTGCCAGCAGTGAATTGGGAGGAAATGAGCAGTTCTTC. V is TRBV6-1 and J is TRBJ2-1; possibly TRBD2 for D (6 bases). In germline, CDR1 is MNHNS, CDR2 SASEGT. The CDR3 length is 13 residues. The V end was cut by 2 bases, the J end by 7 bases, with 9 bases between.

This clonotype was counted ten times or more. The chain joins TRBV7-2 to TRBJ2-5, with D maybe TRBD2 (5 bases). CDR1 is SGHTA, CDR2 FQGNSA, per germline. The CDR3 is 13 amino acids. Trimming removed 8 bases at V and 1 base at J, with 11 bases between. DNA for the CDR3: TGTGCCAGCGCGGGTCAGATCCAAGAGACCCAGTACTTC. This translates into CASAGQIQETQYF.

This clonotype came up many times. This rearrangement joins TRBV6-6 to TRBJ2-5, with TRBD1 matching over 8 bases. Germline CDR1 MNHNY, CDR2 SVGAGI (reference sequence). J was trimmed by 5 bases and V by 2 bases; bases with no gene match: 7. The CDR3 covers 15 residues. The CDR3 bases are TGTGCCAGCAGTTACCCGGACAGGGCGGAGGAGACCCAGTACTTC. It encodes CASSYPDRAEETQYF.

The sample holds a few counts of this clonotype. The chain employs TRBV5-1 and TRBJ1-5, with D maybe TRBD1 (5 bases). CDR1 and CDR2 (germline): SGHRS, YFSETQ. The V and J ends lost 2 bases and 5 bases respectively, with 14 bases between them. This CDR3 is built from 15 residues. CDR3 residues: CASSFGVGRDQPQHF. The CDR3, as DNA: TGCGCCAGCAGCTTTGGTGTGGGACGGGATCAGCCCCAGCATTTT.

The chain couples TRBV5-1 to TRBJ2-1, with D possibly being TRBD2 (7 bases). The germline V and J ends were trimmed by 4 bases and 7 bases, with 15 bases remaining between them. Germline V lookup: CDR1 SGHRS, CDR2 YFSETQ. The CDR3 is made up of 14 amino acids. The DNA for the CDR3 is TGCGCCAGCAGCGGGGGGGGGCCGATGAATGAGCAGTTCTTC. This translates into CASSGGGPMNEQFF.

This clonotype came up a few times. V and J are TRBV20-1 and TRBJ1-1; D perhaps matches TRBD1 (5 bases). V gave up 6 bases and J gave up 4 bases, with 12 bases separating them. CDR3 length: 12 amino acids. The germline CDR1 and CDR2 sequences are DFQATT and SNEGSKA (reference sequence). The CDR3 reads CSAVREGTEAFF. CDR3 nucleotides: TGCAGTGCAGTCAGGGAAGGCACTGAAGCTTTCTTT.

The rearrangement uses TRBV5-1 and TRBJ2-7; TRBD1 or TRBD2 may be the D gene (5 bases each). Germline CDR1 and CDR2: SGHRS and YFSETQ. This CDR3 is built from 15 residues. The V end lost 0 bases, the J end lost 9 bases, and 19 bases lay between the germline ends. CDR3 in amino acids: CASSLGMGEASLQYF. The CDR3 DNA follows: TGCGCCAGCAGCTTGGGAATGGGGGAAGCCTCGTTGCAGTACTTC.

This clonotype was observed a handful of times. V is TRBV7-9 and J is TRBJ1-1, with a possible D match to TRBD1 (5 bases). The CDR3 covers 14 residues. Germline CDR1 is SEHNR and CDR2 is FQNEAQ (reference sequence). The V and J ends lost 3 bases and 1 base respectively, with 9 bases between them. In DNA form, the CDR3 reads TGTGCCAGCAGCTTCTCAGGACAGAACACTGAAGCTTTCTTT. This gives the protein CASSFSGQNTEAFF.

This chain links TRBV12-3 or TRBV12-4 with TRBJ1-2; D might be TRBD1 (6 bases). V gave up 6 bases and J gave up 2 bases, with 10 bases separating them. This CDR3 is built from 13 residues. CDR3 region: CASRRDTNYGYTF. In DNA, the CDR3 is TGTGCCAGCAGGCGGGACACCAACTATGGCTACACCTTC.

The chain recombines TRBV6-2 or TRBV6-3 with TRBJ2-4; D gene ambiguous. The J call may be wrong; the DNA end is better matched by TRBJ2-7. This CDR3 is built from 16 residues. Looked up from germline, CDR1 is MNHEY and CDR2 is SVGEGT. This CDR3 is CASTQRLEPGGYEQYF. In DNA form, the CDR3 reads TGTGCCAGCACTCAGCGCCTGGAACCGGGCGGCTACGAGCAGTACTTC.